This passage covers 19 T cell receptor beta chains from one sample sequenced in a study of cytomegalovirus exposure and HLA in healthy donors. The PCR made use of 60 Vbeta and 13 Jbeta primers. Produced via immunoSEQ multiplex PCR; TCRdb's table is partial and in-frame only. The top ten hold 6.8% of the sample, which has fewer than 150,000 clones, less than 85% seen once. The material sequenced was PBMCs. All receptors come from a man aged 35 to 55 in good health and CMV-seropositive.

The CDR3 protein is CSVPTRARYGYTF. For the CDR3, the DNA is TGCAGCGTCCCGACCAGGGCCCGCTATGGCTACACCTTC. The rearrangement uses TRBV29-1 and TRBJ1-2; maybe TRBD1 (5 bases). V was cut by 6 bases and J by 4 bases, with 15 bases left in between. The CDR3 loop spans 13 amino acids. Per germline, CDR1 SQVTM and CDR2 ANQGSEA.

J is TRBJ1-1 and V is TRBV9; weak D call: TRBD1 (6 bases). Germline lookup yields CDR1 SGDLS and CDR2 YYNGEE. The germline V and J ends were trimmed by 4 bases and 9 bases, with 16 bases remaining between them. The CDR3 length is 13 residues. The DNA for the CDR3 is TGTGCCAGCAGCCCCGACCGGACAGAAAAAGCTTTCTTT. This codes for CASSPDRTEKAFF.

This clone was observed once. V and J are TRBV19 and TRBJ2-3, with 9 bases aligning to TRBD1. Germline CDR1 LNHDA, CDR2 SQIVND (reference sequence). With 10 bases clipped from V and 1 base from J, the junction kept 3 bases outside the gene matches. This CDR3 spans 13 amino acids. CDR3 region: CAIRDRGTDTQYF. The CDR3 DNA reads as TGTGCCATAAGGGACAGGGGCACAGATACGCAGTATTTT.

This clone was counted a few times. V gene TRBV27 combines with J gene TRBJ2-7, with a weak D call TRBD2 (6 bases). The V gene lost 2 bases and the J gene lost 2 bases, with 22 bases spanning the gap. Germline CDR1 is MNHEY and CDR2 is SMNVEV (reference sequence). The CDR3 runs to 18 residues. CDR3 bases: TGTGCCAGCAGTTTAGAGGGCATAACGGGAGTCCCGGCCTACGAGCAGTACTTC. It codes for CASSLEGITGVPAYEQYF.

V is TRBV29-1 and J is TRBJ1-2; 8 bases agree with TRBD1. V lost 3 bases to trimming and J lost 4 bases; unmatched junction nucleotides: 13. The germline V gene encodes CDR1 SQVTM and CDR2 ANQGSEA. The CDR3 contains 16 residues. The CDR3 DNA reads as TGCAGCGTTGACGGGGACGGTTCAGGGGGCGGCTATGGCTACACCTTC. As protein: CSVDGDGSGGGYGYTF.

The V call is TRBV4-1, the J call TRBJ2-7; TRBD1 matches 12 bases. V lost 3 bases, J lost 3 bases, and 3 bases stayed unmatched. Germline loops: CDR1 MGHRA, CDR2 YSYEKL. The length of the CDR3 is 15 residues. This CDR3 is CASSQGQGAVYEQYF. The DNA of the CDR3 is TGCGCCAGCAGCCAGGGACAGGGGGCTGTCTACGAGCAGTACTTC.

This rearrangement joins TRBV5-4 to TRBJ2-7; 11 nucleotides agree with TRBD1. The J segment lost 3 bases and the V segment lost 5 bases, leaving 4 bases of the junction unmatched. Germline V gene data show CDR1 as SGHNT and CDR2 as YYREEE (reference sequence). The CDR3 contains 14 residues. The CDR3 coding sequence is TGTGCCAGCAGACCGGGACAGGGGGACTACGAGCAGTACTTC. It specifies CASRPGQGDYEQYF.

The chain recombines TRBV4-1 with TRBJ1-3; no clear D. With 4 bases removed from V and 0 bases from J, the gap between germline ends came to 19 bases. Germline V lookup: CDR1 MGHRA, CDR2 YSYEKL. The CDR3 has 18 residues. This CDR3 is CASSLQGAPGVSGNTIYF. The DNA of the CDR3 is TGCGCCAGCAGCCTTCAAGGCGCTCCAGGTGTCTCTGGAAACACCATATATTTT.

The CDR3 here is CASTNDSHNSYEQYF. CDR3 DNA sequence: TGTGCCAGCACCAACGACAGCCACAACTCCTACGAGCAGTACTTC. The gene calls are TRBV7-9 and TRBJ2-7, with D possibly being TRBD1 (5 bases). V lost 7 bases, J lost 0 bases, and 16 bases lay in between. This CDR3 comprises 15 residues. Germline V gene lookup returns CDR1 SEHNR and CDR2 FQNEAQ (reference sequence).

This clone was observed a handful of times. The CDR3 DNA is TGTGCCAGCAGCTTAGCGGGACTAGCGGGAGACGAGCAGTACTTC. This codes for CASSLAGLAGDEQYF. This chain connects TRBV7-8 to TRBJ2-7, with TRBD2 identical over 14 bases. Unmatched junction bases numbered 0, after V lost 0 bases and J lost 5 bases. Germline V CDR1 and CDR2: SGHVS, FQNEAQ. This CDR3 has 15 residues.

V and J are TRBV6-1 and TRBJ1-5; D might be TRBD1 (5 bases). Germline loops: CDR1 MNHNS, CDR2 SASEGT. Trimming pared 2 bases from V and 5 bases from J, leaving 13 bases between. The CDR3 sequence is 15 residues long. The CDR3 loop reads CASSETAGRDQPQHF. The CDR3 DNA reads TGTGCCAGCAGTGAAACGGCAGGGAGGGATCAGCCCCAGCATTTT.

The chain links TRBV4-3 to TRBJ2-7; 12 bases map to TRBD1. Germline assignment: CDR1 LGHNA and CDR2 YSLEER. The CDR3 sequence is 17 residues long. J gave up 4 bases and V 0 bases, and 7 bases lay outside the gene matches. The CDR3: CASSQDSGTGGWYEQYF. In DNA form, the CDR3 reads TGCGCCAGCAGCCAAGATAGTGGGACAGGGGGCTGGTACGAGCAGTACTTC.

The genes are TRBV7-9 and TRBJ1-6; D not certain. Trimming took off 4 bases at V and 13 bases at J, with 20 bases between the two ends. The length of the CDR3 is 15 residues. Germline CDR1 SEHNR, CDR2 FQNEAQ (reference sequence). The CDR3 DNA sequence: TGTGCCAGCAGCTCCCCCCGGGATCGGGGTTTGCCCCTCCACTTT. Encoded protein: CASSSPRDRGLPLHF.

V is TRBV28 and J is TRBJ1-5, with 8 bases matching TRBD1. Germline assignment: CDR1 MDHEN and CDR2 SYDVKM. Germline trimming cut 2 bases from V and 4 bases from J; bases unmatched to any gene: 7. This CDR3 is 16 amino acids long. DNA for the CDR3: TGTGCCAGCAGTTTAAACGCAGGGGGCGGGAATCAGCCCCAGCATTTT. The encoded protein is CASSLNAGGGNQPQHF.

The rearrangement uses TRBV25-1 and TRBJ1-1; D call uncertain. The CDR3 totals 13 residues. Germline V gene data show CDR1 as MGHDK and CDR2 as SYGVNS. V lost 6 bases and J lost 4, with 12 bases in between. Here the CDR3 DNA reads TGTGCCAGCAGCCCAGCTGGGCTCACTGAAGCTTTCTTT. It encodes CASSPAGLTEAFF.

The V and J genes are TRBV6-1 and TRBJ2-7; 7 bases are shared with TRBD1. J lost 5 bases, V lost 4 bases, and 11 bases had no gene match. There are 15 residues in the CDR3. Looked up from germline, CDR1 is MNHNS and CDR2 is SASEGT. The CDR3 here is CASSVRTGVLDEQYF. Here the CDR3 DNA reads TGTGCCAGCAGTGTCCGTACAGGGGTTTTGGACGAGCAGTACTTC.

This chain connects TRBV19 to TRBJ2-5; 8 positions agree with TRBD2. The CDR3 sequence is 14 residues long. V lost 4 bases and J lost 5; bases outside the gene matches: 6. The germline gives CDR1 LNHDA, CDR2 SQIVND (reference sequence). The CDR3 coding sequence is TGTGCCAGTAGTACCGGGGGGGCCGGGGAGACCCAGTACTTC. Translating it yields CASSTGGAGETQYF.

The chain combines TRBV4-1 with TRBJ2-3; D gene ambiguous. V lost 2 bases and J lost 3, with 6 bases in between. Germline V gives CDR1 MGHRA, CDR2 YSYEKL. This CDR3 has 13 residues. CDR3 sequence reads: CASSQRETDTQYF. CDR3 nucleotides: TGCGCCAGCAGCCAACGCGAAACAGATACGCAGTATTTT.

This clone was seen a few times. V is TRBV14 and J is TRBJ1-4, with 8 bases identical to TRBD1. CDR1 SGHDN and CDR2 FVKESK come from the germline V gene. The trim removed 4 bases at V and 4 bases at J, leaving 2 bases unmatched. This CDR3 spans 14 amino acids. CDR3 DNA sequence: TGTGCCAGCAGCCGACAGGGGTTTAATGAAAAACTGTTTTTT. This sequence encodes CASSRQGFNEKLFF.